The entry below describes one T cell receptor (beta chain). Its antigen is currently not known. No qualities accompany the bases; no much larger clone lies one base away. These data come from a study of blood T cell repertoires in COVID-19 (TCRdb year 2020). Looking at the study overall: The collaborator samples originated in the United States, Italy and Spain and spanned the acute and convalescent phases of COVID-19. The material from the prospective study consisted of cDNA or gDNA derived from T cells, B-cell-depleted T cells, or PBMCs. The dataset comprised deeply sampled blood TCRbeta repertoires from subjects exposed to, actively infected with, or recovered from COVID-19. The repertoires were released in a freely available public database intended as a resource for research on the immune response to SARS-CoV-2. Samples came from the ongoing ImmuneRACE study (first 160 participants) plus 1,254 subjects from 6 global collaborators. A de-identified subject ID, COVID-19 status, age in years and sex were almost always included in the sample metadata. Where HLA class I and class II types were available, the types were taken from metadata supplied by the sample provider, not from assay-based typing.

The research as a whole found: How much clinical and demographic metadata was included differed by source and by participant, and the metadata was provided uncurated.

Whole blood was collected in K2EDTA tubes by collaborating institutions according to the institutions' own protocols. Collaborator samples were shipped for TCRbeta analysis as frozen whole blood, isolated PBMCs, or DNA extracted from either sample type. TCRbeta CDR3 regions were amplified from genomic DNA using the immunoSEQ Assay, a bias-controlled multiplex PCR. Concerning the study's data processing: The number of nucleated cells in each sample was estimated from the amplification of reference gene primers within the assay. To quantify the absolute abundance of each unique TCRbeta CDR3 rearrangement, sequence reads were collapsed and filtered. For each sample, productive Simpson clonality was calculated as the square root of Simpson's diversity index across productive rearrangements. TCRdb took over this immuneACCESS table, retaining in-frame rearrangements with V and J assigned. Such tables are incomplete; in checked studies, under half of the missing clones stem from an unresolved V gene, and the remainder is unexplained. The D gene and trimming were derived from the DNA, and the V and J assignments and clone size from that table. The sample data list fewer than 250,000 clones, and around four fifths of these were observed just once. The ten largest account for 2% to 3% of the sample.

From a lookup of the germline V gene, CDR1 and CDR2 are SGDLS and YYNGEE. The CDR3 holds 13 amino acids from the cysteine to the phenylalanine. The sequence is cut down to CDR3 DNA, 39 bases in frame from base 1. The germline V end is reduced by 0 bases and the J end by 8 bases; junction bases left unmatched: 4. The V gene is TRBV9 and the J gene is TRBJ1-2, and 7 junctional nucleotides match TRBD1. The receptor comes from a woman aged 70-85 years with active or convalescent COVID-19. The sequenced sample was peripheral blood. The CDR3 region: CASSVGDREGYTF. The DNA sequence follows: TGTGCCAGCAGCGTAGGGGACAGAGAAGGCTACACCTTC.